These T cell receptor beta chains were read from a single sample in a study of blood T cell repertoires in COVID-19. Data came from immunoSEQ multiplex PCR; TCRdb stores just in-frame clones and leaves some out. The sample lists about 200,000 clones; approximately 82% were seen once. The sequenced material came from PBMCs or T cells enriched from blood (not recorded which). The source of these receptors is a middle-aged man who had recovered from COVID-19. CDR3s leave out the opening cysteine and the closing phenylalanine or tryptophan. A D gene is named only where the DNA matches it firmly.

j_call: TRBJ1-5; v_call: TRBV19; cdr3_length: 13; d_call: TRBD1; cdr3_aa: ASSILRDRQQPQH
j_call: TRBJ1-1; v_call: TRBV24-1; cdr3_length: 14; d_call: TRBD1; cdr3_aa: ATSVVGPGGNTEAF
j_call: TRBJ2-1; v_call: TRBV5-1; cdr3_length: 14; d_call: TRBD2; cdr3_aa: ASSYQGLAAYNEQF
j_call: TRBJ2-7; v_call: TRBV27; cdr3_length: 10; d_call: TRBD1; cdr3_aa: ASSRQGYEQY
j_call: TRBJ2-7; v_call: TRBV19; cdr3_length: 11; d_call: TRBD1; cdr3_aa: ASSSKTGYEQY
j_call: TRBJ1-4; v_call: TRBV11-2; cdr3_length: 12; d_call: -; cdr3_aa: ASSSLYAPYSLF
j_call: TRBJ1-4; v_call: TRBV28; cdr3_length: 11; d_call: -; cdr3_aa: ASETATNEKLF
j_call: TRBJ2-7; v_call: TRBV11-2; cdr3_length: 14; d_call: -; cdr3_aa: ASSLAIWPRRDEQY
j_call: TRBJ2-1; v_call: TRBV7-6; cdr3_length: 11; d_call: -; cdr3_aa: ASSPRQDQPQF
j_call: TRBJ1-3; v_call: TRBV28; cdr3_length: 14; d_call: -; cdr3_aa: ASSSDGTTSGNTIY
j_call: TRBJ1-4; v_call: TRBV7-9; cdr3_length: 15; d_call: -; cdr3_aa: ASSLPGWTATNEKLF
j_call: TRBJ2-7; v_call: TRBV11-3; cdr3_length: 13; d_call: TRBD1; cdr3_aa: ASSLVQGVPYEQY
j_call: TRBJ1-2; v_call: TRBV27; cdr3_length: 12; d_call: -; cdr3_aa: ASSPLGGNYGYT
j_call: TRBJ2-7; v_call: TRBV5-4; cdr3_length: 12; d_call: TRBD1; cdr3_aa: ASSWGTGFYEQY
j_call: TRBJ1-1; v_call: TRBV11-2; cdr3_length: 11; d_call: -; cdr3_aa: ASSRQEGTEAF
j_call: TRBJ2-2; v_call: TRBV14; cdr3_length: 14; d_call: TRBD2; cdr3_aa: ASSQSLAGDTGELF
j_call: TRBJ1-1; v_call: TRBV18; cdr3_length: 11; d_call: -; cdr3_aa: ASSPRGGTEAF
j_call: TRBJ1-2; v_call: TRBV5-1; cdr3_length: 14; d_call: -; cdr3_aa: ASSLAFDGTNYGYT
j_call: TRBJ2-2; v_call: TRBV5-1; cdr3_length: 14; d_call: TRBD1; cdr3_aa: ASSSWTGPNTGELF
j_call: TRBJ1-5; v_call: TRBV2; cdr3_length: 13; d_call: TRBD1; cdr3_aa: ASSESTGGNQPQH
j_call: TRBJ2-1; v_call: TRBV4-3; cdr3_length: 13; d_call: -; cdr3_aa: ASSQAGGLGDEQF
j_call: TRBJ2-5; v_call: TRBV10-3; cdr3_length: 10; d_call: TRBD1; cdr3_aa: AAGTEQETQY
j_call: TRBJ2-7; v_call: TRBV10-3; cdr3_length: 14; d_call: -; cdr3_aa: AIRRTQGSGSYEQY
j_call: TRBJ2-5; v_call: TRBV15; cdr3_length: 14; d_call: -; cdr3_aa: ATSRDRFVVEGTQY
j_call: TRBJ1-2; v_call: TRBV3-1/TRBV3-2; cdr3_length: 14; d_call: -; cdr3_aa: ASSQDGARAREGYT
j_call: TRBJ2-7; v_call: TRBV5-1; cdr3_length: 11; d_call: TRBD1; cdr3_aa: ASSVGTGWEQY
j_call: TRBJ2-7; v_call: TRBV5-1; cdr3_length: 11; d_call: TRBD1; cdr3_aa: ASSLPDRDEQY
j_call: TRBJ2-1; v_call: TRBV11-3; cdr3_length: 15; d_call: TRBD2; cdr3_aa: ASSLDPGLAEYNEQF
j_call: TRBJ2-3; v_call: TRBV3-1/TRBV3-2; cdr3_length: 12; d_call: -; cdr3_aa: ASRPQGGPDTQY
j_call: TRBJ2-1; v_call: TRBV18; cdr3_length: 11; d_call: TRBD2; cdr3_aa: ASSLPSGREQF
j_call: TRBJ1-2; v_call: TRBV6-2/TRBV6-3; cdr3_length: 12; d_call: TRBD1; cdr3_aa: ASSRRTGRSGYT
j_call: TRBJ2-2; v_call: TRBV3-1/TRBV3-2; cdr3_length: 14; d_call: TRBD1; cdr3_aa: ASSQQTGRNTGELF
j_call: TRBJ1-1; v_call: TRBV7-2; cdr3_length: 13; d_call: -; cdr3_aa: ASSLWRGAGTEAF
j_call: TRBJ2-2; v_call: TRBV7-2; cdr3_length: 13; d_call: -; cdr3_aa: ASSLNTLNTGELF
j_call: TRBJ1-4; v_call: TRBV27; cdr3_length: 9; d_call: -; cdr3_aa: ASSLGGKLF
j_call: TRBJ1-1; v_call: TRBV9; cdr3_length: 11; d_call: -; cdr3_aa: ASSVFGNTEAF
j_call: TRBJ1-3; v_call: TRBV5-8; cdr3_length: 13; d_call: -; cdr3_aa: ASSLQDLGRNTIY
j_call: TRBJ1-1; v_call: TRBV3-1/TRBV3-2; cdr3_length: 13; d_call: -; cdr3_aa: ASSQESTGNTEAF
j_call: TRBJ2-7; v_call: TRBV7-9; cdr3_length: 12; d_call: TRBD2; cdr3_aa: ASGRAGVPDGQY
j_call: TRBJ2-2; v_call: TRBV7-2; cdr3_length: 14; d_call: -; cdr3_aa: ASSSGWASRTGELF
j_call: TRBJ1-6; v_call: TRBV9; cdr3_length: 15; d_call: TRBD1; cdr3_aa: ASSVGMFGQGLSPLH
j_call: TRBJ1-2; v_call: TRBV19; cdr3_length: 11; d_call: -; cdr3_aa: ATRLDEKYGYT
j_call: TRBJ2-3; v_call: TRBV21-1; cdr3_length: 15; d_call: -; cdr3_aa: ASSKWEAGGRTDTQY
j_call: TRBJ2-3; v_call: TRBV4-1; cdr3_length: 13; d_call: TRBD2; cdr3_aa: ASSEREQGTDTQY
j_call: TRBJ2-5; v_call: TRBV29-1; cdr3_length: 11; d_call: -; cdr3_aa: SVELGSWETQY
j_call: TRBJ1-6; v_call: TRBV6-1; cdr3_length: 14; d_call: TRBD1; cdr3_aa: ASSDAGGADNSPLH
j_call: TRBJ2-1; v_call: TRBV7-6; cdr3_length: 10; d_call: -; cdr3_aa: ASSTGERSKI
j_call: TRBJ2-2; v_call: TRBV5-1; cdr3_length: 14; d_call: -; cdr3_aa: ASSLASSLNTGELF
j_call: TRBJ2-4; v_call: TRBV28; cdr3_length: 17; d_call: TRBD1; cdr3_aa: ASSSYGQGGRLAKNIQY
j_call: TRBJ1-5; v_call: TRBV5-8; cdr3_length: 12; d_call: -; cdr3_aa: ASSLPYSNQPQH
j_call: TRBJ2-7; v_call: TRBV2; cdr3_length: 14; d_call: TRBD2; cdr3_aa: ASSDPGLATSYEQY
j_call: TRBJ1-4; v_call: TRBV28; cdr3_length: 13; d_call: TRBD1; cdr3_aa: ASSPTGAANEKLF
j_call: TRBJ1-2; v_call: TRBV19; cdr3_length: 12; d_call: TRBD1; cdr3_aa: ASSIGAGGGGYT